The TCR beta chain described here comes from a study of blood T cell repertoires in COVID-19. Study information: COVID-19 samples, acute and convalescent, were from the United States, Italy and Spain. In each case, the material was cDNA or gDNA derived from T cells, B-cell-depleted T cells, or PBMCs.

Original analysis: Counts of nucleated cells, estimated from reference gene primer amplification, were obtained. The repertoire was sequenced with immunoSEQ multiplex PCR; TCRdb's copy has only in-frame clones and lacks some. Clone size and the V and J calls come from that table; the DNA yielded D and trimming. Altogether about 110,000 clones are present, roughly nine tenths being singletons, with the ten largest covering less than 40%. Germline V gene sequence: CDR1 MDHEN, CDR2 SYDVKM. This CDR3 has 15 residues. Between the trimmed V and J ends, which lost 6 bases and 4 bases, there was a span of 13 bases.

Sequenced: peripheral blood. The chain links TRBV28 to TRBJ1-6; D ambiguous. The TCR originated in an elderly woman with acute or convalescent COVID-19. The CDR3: CASRAQRQYNSPLHF. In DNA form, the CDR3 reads TGTGCCAGCAGGGCACAGAGACAATATAATTCACCCCTCCACTTT.